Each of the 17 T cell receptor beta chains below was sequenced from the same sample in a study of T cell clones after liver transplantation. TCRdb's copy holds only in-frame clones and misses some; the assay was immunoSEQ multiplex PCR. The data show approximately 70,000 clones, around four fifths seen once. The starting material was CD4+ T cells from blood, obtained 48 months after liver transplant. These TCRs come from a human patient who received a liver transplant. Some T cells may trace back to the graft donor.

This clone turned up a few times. CDR3 residues: CASRPPQAALHF. CDR3 bases: TGTGCCAGCAGGCCTCCCCAGGCGGCCCTCCACTTT. This chain joins TRBV6-5 and TRBJ1-6; no definite D call. Germline V gene sequence: CDR1 MNHEY, CDR2 SVGAGI. This CDR3 contains 12 residues. The ends were cut back, 6 bases at V and 14 bases at J, with 14 bases in the middle.

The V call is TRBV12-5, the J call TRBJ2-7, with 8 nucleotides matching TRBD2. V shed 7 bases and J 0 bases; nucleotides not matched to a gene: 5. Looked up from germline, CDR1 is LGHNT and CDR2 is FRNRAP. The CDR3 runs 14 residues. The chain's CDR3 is CASVARGGSYEQYF. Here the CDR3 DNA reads TGTGCTAGTGTCGCACGGGGGGGCTCCTACGAGCAGTACTTC.

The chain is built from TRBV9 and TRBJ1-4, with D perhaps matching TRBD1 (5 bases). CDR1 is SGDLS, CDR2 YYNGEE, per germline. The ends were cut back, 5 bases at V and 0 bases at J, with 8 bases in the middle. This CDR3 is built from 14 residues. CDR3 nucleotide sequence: TGTGCCAGCAGGCGAGGGGCAACTAATGAAAAACTGTTTTTT. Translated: CASRRGATNEKLFF. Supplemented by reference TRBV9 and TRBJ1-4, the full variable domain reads DSGVTQTPKHLITATGQRVTLRCSPRSGDLSVYWYQQSLDQGLQFLIQYYNGEERAKGNILERFSAQQFPDLHSELNLSSLELGDSALYFCASRRGATNEKLFFGSGTQLSVL.

The CDR3 DNA sequence: TGTGCCAGCAGCTTTCGCGGGACCCAGGGGGCCCAGTACTTC. Its protein product is CASSFRGTQGAQYF. This chain links TRBV11-2 with TRBJ2-5, with a weak D call TRBD1 (7 bases). V was clipped by 3 bases and J by 9 bases, with 17 bases between them. Germline-derived CDR1 and CDR2 are SGHAT and FQNNGV. The CDR3 extends over 14 amino acids. The variable domain in full, completed from reference TRBV11-2 and TRBJ2-5, reads EAGVAQSPRYKIIEKRQSVAFWCNPISGHATLYWYQQILGQGPKLLIQFQNNGVVDDSQLPKDRFSAERLKGVDSTLKIQPAKLEDSAVYLCASSFRGTQGAQYFGPGTRLLVL.

CDR3 nucleotides: TGTGCCAGCAACTTCCGGAGCGGGGAGACCCAGTACTTC. This gives the protein CASNFRSGETQYF. The chain combines TRBV2 with TRBJ2-5; D perhaps matches TRBD2 (6 bases). This CDR3 has 13 residues. The germline gives CDR1 SNHLY, CDR2 FYNNEI. V shed 7 bases and J shed 5 bases, with 14 bases lying between them.

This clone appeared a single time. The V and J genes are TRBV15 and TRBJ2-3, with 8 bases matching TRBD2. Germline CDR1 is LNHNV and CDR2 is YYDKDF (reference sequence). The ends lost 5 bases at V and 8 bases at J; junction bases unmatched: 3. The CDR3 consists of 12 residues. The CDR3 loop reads CATSGAGGTQYF. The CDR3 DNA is TGTGCCACCAGCGGGGCGGGGGGTACGCAGTATTTT.

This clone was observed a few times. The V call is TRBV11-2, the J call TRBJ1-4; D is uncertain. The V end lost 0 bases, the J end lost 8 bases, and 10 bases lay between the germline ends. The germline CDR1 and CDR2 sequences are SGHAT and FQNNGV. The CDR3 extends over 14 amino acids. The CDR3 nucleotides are TGTGCCAGCAGCTTAGATCCGGGCCGAGAAAAACTGTTTTTT. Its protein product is CASSLDPGREKLFF. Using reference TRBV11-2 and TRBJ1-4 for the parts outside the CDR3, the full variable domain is EAGVAQSPRYKIIEKRQSVAFWCNPISGHATLYWYQQILGQGPKLLIQFQNNGVVDDSQLPKDRFSAERLKGVDSTLKIQPAKLEDSAVYLCASSLDPGREKLFFGSGTQLSVL.

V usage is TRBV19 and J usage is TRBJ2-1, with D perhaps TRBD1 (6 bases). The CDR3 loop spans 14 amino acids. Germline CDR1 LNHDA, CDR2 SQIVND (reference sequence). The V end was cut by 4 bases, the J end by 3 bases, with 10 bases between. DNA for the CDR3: TGTGCCAGTAGTACTGGACAGAACTACAATGAGCAGTTCTTC. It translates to CASSTGQNYNEQFF.

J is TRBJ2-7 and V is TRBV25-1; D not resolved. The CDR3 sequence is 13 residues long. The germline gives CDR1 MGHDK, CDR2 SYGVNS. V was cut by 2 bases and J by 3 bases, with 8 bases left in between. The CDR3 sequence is CASSERVVYEQYF. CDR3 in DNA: TGTGCCAGCAGTGAAAGGGTCGTCTACGAGCAGTACTTC.

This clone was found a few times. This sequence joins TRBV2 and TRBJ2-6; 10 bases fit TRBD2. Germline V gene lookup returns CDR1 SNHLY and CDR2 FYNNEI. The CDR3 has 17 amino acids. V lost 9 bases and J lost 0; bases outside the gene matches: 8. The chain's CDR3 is CASFWASGSSGANVLTF. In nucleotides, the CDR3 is TGTGCCAGTTTTTGGGCTAGCGGGAGCTCTGGGGCCAACGTCCTGACTTTC.

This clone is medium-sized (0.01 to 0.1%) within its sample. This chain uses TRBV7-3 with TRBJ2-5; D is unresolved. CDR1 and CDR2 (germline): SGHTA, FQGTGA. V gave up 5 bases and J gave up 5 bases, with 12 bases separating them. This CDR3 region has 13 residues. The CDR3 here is CASSKRPRETQYF. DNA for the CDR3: TGTGCCAGCAGCAAGCGACCCCGGGAGACCCAGTACTTC.

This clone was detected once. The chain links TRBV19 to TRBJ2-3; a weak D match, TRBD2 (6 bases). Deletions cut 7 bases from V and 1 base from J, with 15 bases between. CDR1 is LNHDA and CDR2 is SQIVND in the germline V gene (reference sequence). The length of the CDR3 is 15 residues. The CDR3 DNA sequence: TGTGCCAGTATTGACCGGGACTCGCGCACAGATACGCAGTATTTT. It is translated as CASIDRDSRTDTQYF.

The DNA of the CDR3 is TGTGCCAGTAGTATTCGGAGGGGGCAGGCGGGTGAGCAGTTCTTC. Its protein is CASSIRRGQAGEQFF. The chain combines TRBV19 with TRBJ2-1; TRBD1 is a possible D gene (7 bases). The CDR3 extends over 15 amino acids. Germline lookup yields CDR1 LNHDA and CDR2 SQIVND (reference sequence). Trimming left V 3 bases short and J 9 bases short, with 18 bases between.

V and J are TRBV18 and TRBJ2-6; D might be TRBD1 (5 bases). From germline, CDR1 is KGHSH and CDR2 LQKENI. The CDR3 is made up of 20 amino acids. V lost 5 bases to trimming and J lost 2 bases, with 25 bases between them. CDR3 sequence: CASSNLHGRGRVPGANVLTF. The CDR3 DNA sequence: TGTGCCAGCTCAAACCTTCACGGCCGCGGCAGGGTCCCTGGGGCCAACGTCCTGACTTTC.

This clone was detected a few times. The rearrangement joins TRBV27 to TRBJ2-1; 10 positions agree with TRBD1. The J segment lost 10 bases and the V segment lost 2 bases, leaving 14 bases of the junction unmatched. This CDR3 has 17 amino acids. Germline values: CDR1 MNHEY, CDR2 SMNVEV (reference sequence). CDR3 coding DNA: TGTGCCAGCAGTTTAGCGTCCCTCCGGGACAGGGGAGGGGAGCAGTTCTTC. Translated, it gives CASSLASLRDRGGEQFF.

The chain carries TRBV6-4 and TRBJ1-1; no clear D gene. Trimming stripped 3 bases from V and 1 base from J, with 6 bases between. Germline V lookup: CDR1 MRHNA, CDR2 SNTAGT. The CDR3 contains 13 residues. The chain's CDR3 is CASSEARNTEAFF. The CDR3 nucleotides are TGTGCCAGCAGTGAGGCTAGGAACACTGAAGCTTTCTTT.

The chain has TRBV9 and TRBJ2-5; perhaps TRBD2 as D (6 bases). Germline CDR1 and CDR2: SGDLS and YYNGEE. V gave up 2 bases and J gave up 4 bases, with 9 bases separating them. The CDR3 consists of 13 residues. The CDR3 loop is CASSVAGRETQYF. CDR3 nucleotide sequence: TGTGCCAGCAGCGTGGCCGGGAGAGAGACCCAGTACTTC.